Below are 16 T cell receptor beta chains sequenced from a single sample in a study of vaccination and CD4 T cells after COVID-19. Sequence data for DNA of cultured CD4+ T cells were generated by the Oncomine TCR Beta short-read assay. TCRdb analysed the PCR reads with MiXCR anew, one entry per CDR3 protein. The table records some 15,000 distinct CDR3 sequences, around 50% of them present only once. Treatment: roughly 10-day PBMC culture with coronavirus spike peptide pools or control peptides (ViraFEST assay). Their cognate antigens are unknown. The specimen was CD4+ T cells from blood, cultured in vitro. These receptors were collected from a human donor who had recovered from COVID-19.

The chain employs TRBV4-1 and TRBJ2-3, with TRBD2 matching over 9 bases. The V and J ends lost 3 bases and 3 bases, in that order; junction bases with no gene match: 4. The CDR3 totals 15 residues. Germline V gene sequence: CDR1 MGHRA, CDR2 YSYEKL. The CDR3 protein is CASSHLAGPTDTQYF. In DNA form, the CDR3 reads TGCGCCAGCAGCCACCTAGCGGGACCAACAGATACGCAGTATTTT.

This sequence joins TRBV28 and TRBJ1-5; TRBD1 might be the D (5 bases). CDR1 and CDR2 (germline): MDHEN, SYDVKM. The CDR3 is made up of 15 amino acids. Trimming stripped 6 bases from V and 0 bases from J, with 12 bases between. This chain's CDR3 is CASSSPRVSNQPQHF. The DNA for the CDR3 is TGTGCCAGCAGCTCTCCCAGGGTTAGCAATCAGCCCCAGCATTTT.

The chain employs TRBV27 and TRBJ2-1, with D possibly TRBD2 on 7 matching bases. Germline-derived CDR1 and CDR2 are MNHEY and SMNVEV (reference sequence). V shed 10 bases and J shed 1 base, with 14 bases lying between them. This CDR3 is 14 amino acids long. The CDR3 nucleotides are TGTGCCACCCGGGGGGCGAGGTCCTACAATGAGCAGTTCTTC. This translates into CATRGARSYNEQFF.

V usage is TRBV12-3 or TRBV12-4 and J usage is TRBJ1-1; D is possibly TRBD1 (5 bases). The CDR3 has 17 amino acids. V lost 4 bases to trimming and J lost 0 bases, with 18 bases between them. The CDR3 here is CASSSTGTLGMNTEAFF. The CDR3 coding sequence is TGTGCCAGCAGTTCTACCGGGACCCTTGGAATGAACACTGAAGCTTTCTTT.

This chain connects TRBV30 to TRBJ1-2; D gene uncertain. Trimming left V 2 bases short and J 0 bases short, with 13 bases between. The CDR3 has 15 residues. CDR1 and CDR2 (germline): GTSNPN, SVGIG (reference sequence). CDR3 sequence: CAWSSAELANYGYTF. CDR3 sequence (DNA): TGTGCCTGGAGTTCAGCCGAGTTAGCTAACTATGGCTACACCTTC.

The genes are TRBV15 and TRBJ2-5; D unresolved. With 5 bases removed from V and 2 bases from J, the gap between germline ends came to 9 bases. This CDR3 has 13 amino acids. Germline V gene sequence: CDR1 LNHNV, CDR2 YYDKDF (reference sequence). This chain's CDR3 is CATSLGRQETQYF. The CDR3 DNA sequence: TGTGCCACCAGCCTCGGCAGGCAAGAGACCCAGTACTTC.

The chain is built from TRBV18 and TRBJ2-5; D not resolved. CDR1 is KGHSH, CDR2 LQKENI, per germline. The CDR3 length is 13 residues. Deletions cut 1 base from V and 4 bases from J, with 7 bases between. The CDR3 region is CASSPQGLETQYF. Here the CDR3 DNA reads TGTGCCAGCTCACCACAGGGATTAGAGACCCAGTACTTC.

The J gene is TRBJ1-1, the V gene TRBV2, with D uncertain. Germline V lookup: CDR1 SNHLY, CDR2 FYNNEI. The CDR3 is made up of 14 amino acids. The ends were cut back, 2 bases at V and 3 bases at J, with 10 bases in the middle. CDR3 protein: CASSERRIDTEAFF. CDR3 DNA: TGTGCCAGCAGTGAACGCAGAATCGACACTGAAGCTTTCTTT.

This chain connects TRBV2 to TRBJ2-7; 8 bases align to TRBD1. The CDR3 is 16 residues long. V dropped 6 bases and J dropped 3; count of bases not matched to a gene: 13. Germline V gives CDR1 SNHLY, CDR2 FYNNEI. This CDR3 reads CASSEPPGQVNYEQYF. CDR3 nucleotide sequence: TGTGCCAGCAGCGAGCCTCCGGGACAGGTTAACTACGAGCAGTACTTC.

The chain has TRBV11-3 and TRBJ1-1; no reliable D call. The V end was cut by 3 bases, the J end by 2 bases, with 7 bases between. Germline V gene sequence: CDR1 SGHNT, CDR2 YENEEA. This CDR3 has 13 amino acids. In nucleotides, the CDR3 is TGTGCCAGCAGCTTCCAAAGTAACACTGAAGCTTTCTTT. It translates to CASSFQSNTEAFF.

The J gene is TRBJ1-3, the V gene TRBV28; 11 bases are a match to TRBD1. The CDR3 covers 14 residues. Trimming took 5 bases from V and 7 from J; bases not matched to a gene: 4. Germline V gene lookup returns CDR1 MDHEN and CDR2 SYDVKM. Here the CDR3 reads CASSTRDRGNTIYF. The CDR3 coding sequence is TGTGCCAGCAGTACCCGGGACAGGGGGAACACCATATATTTT.

J is TRBJ2-7 and V is TRBV6-1; TRBD2 matches 15 bases. The CDR3 runs 15 residues. The trim removed 6 bases at V and 4 bases at J, leaving 4 bases unmatched. The germline gives CDR1 MNHNS, CDR2 SASEGT. CDR3 nucleotides: TGTGCCAGCAGAAGGACTAGCGGGGGGGCTTACGAGCAGTACTTC. Its protein is CASRRTSGGAYEQYF.

This chain connects TRBV2 to TRBJ2-1, with D perhaps matching TRBD2 (6 bases). This CDR3 region has 16 residues. V was trimmed by 4 bases and J by 2 bases, leaving 15 bases between them. The germline gives CDR1 SNHLY, CDR2 FYNNEI. The CDR3 sequence: CASSGIGGNTYNEQFF. CDR3 nucleotides: TGTGCCAGCAGTGGCATAGGAGGGAACACCTACAATGAGCAGTTCTTC. The entire variable domain, with the rest obtained from reference TRBV2 and TRBJ2-1, is as follows: EPEVTQTPSHQVTQMGQEVILRCVPISNHLYFYWYRQILGQKVEFLVSFYNNEISEKSEIFDDQFSVERPDGSNFTLKIRSTKLEDSAMYFCASSGIGGNTYNEQFFGPGTRLTVL.

V usage is TRBV28 and J usage is TRBJ2-7; the D is unclear. The CDR3 consists of 12 residues. Germline-derived CDR1 and CDR2 are MDHEN and SYDVKM. V was clipped by 2 bases and J by 3 bases, with 5 bases between them. CDR3 region: CASSLRGYEQYF. The CDR3 region has the DNA TGTGCCAGCAGTTTACGCGGCTACGAGCAGTACTTC. Based on the CDR3 plus reference TRBV28 and TRBJ2-7, the full variable domain is DVKVTQSSRYLVKRTGEKVFLECVQDMDHENMFWYRQDPGLGLRLIYFSYDVKMKEKGDIPEGYSVSREKKERFSLILESASTNQTSMYLCASSLRGYEQYFGPGTRLTVT.

This chain's CDR3 is CASSPGLAGVNEQFF. DNA for the CDR3: TGTGCCAGCAGCCCAGGACTAGCGGGAGTCAATGAGCAGTTCTTC. V usage is TRBV11-2 and J usage is TRBJ2-1, with 13 nucleotides matching TRBD2. Per the germline V gene, CDR1 is SGHAT and CDR2 is FQNNGV. V trimming: 5 bases; J trimming: 6 bases; junction bases outside the gene matches: 4. This CDR3 contains 15 residues. Combining the CDR3 with reference TRBV11-2 and TRBJ2-1 gives the whole variable domain EAGVAQSPRYKIIEKRQSVAFWCNPISGHATLYWYQQILGQGPKLLIQFQNNGVVDDSQLPKDRFSAERLKGVDSTLKIQPAKLEDSAVYLCASSPGLAGVNEQFFGPGTRLTVL.

The chain links TRBV6-5 to TRBJ2-7, with D unresolved. CDR3 size: 13 residues. Germline V gives CDR1 MNHEY, CDR2 SVGAGI. Trimming pared 0 bases from V and 3 bases from J, leaving 6 bases between. The CDR3 sequence: CASSYSNVYEQYF. CDR3 nucleotide sequence: TGTGCCAGCAGTTACTCGAACGTCTACGAGCAGTACTTC.